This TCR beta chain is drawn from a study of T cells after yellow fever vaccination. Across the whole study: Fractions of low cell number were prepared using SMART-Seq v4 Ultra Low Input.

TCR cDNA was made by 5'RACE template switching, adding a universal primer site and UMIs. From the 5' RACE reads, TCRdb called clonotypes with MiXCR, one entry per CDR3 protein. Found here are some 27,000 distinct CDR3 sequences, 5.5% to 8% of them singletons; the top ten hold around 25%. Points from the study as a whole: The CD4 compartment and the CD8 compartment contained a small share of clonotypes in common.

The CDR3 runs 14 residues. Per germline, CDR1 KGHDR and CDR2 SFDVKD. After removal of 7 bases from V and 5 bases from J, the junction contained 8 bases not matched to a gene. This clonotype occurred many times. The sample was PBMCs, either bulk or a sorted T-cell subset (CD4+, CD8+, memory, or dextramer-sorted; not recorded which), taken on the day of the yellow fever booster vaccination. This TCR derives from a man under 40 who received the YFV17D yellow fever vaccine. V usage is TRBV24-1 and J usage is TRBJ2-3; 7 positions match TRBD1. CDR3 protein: CATRAQGGGDTQYF. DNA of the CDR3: TGTGCCACCAGAGCTCAAGGGGGCGGAGATACGCAGTATTTT.